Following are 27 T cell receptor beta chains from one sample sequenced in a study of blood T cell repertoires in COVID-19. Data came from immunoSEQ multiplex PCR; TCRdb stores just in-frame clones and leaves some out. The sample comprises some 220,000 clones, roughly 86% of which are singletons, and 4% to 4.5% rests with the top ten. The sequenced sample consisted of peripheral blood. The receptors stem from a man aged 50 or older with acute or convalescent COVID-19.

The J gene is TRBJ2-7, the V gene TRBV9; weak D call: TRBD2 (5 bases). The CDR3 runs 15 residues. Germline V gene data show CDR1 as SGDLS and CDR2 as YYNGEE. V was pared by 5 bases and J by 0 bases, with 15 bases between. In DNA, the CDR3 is TGTGCCAGCAGTTCGACGGGGAGCCTCTCCTACGAGCAGTACTTC. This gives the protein CASSSTGSLSYEQYF.

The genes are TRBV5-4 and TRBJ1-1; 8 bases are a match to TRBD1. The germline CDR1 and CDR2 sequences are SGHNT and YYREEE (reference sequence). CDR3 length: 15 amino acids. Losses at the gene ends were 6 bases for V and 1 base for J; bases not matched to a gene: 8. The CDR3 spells CASTMTGAGNTEAFF. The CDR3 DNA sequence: TGTGCCAGCACCATGACAGGGGCGGGGAACACTGAAGCTTTCTTT.

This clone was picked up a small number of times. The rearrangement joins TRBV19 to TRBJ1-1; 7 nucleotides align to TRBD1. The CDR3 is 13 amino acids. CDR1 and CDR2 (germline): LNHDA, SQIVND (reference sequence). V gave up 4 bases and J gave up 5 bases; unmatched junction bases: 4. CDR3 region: CASSTSGGTEAFF. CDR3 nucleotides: TGTGCCAGTAGTACGTCAGGGGGGACTGAAGCTTTCTTT.

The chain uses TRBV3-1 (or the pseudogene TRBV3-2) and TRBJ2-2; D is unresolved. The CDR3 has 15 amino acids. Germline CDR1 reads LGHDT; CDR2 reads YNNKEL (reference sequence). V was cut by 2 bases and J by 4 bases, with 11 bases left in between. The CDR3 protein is CASSQNGFRTGELFF. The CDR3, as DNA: TGTGCCAGCAGCCAAAACGGGTTTCGCACCGGGGAGCTGTTTTTT.

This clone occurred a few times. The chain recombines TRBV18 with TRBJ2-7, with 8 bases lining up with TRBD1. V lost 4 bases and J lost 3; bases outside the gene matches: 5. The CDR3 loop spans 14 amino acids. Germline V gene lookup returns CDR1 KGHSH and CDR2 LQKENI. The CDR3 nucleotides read TGTGCCAGCTCACTGACAGGGGACCTCTACGAGCAGTACTTC. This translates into CASSLTGDLYEQYF.

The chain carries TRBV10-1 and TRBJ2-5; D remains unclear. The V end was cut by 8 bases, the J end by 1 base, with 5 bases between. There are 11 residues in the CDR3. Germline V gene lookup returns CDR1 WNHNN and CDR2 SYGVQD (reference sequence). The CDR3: CASGTQETQYF. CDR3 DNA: TGCGCCAGCGGCACCCAAGAGACCCAGTACTTC.

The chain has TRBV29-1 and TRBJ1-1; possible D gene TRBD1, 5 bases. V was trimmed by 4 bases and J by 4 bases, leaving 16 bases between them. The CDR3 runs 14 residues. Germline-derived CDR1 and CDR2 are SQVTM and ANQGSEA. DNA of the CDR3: TGCAGCGTTGCGTTGACAGCTCGAGGCACTGAAGCTTTCTTT. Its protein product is CSVALTARGTEAFF.

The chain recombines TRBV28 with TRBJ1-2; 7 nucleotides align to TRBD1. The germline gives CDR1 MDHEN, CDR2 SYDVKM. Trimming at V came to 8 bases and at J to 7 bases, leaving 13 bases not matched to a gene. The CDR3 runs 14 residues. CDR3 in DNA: TGTGCCAGCGAAGTTGGTGACAGGGCATTTGGCTACACCTTC. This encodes CASEVGDRAFGYTF.

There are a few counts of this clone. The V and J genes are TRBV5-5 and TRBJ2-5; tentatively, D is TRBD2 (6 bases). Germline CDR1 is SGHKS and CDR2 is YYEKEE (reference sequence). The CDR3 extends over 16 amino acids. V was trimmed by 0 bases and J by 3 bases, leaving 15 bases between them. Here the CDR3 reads CASSLVGGTKKETQYF. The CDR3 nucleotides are TGTGCCAGCAGCTTGGTTGGAGGGACCAAGAAAGAGACCCAGTACTTC.

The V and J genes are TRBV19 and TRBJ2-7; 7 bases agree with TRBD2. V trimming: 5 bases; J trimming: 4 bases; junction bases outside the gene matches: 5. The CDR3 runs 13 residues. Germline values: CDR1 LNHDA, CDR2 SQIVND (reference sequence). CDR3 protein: CASSLRRGYEQYF. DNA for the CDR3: TGTGCCAGTAGTCTTCGGCGGGGGTACGAGCAGTACTTC. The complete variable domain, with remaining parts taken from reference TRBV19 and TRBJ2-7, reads DGGITQSPKYLFRKEGQNVTLSCEQNLNHDAMYWYRQDPGQGLRLIYYSQIVNDFQKGDIAEGYSVSREKKESFPLTVTSAQKNPTAFYLCASSLRRGYEQYFGPGTRLTVT.

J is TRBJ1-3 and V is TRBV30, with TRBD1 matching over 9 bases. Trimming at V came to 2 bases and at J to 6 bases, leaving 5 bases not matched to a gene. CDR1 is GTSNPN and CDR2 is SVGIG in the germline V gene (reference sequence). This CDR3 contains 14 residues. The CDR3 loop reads CAWSKGQGINTIYF. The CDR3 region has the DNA TGTGCCTGGAGTAAGGGACAGGGTATAAACACCATATATTTT.

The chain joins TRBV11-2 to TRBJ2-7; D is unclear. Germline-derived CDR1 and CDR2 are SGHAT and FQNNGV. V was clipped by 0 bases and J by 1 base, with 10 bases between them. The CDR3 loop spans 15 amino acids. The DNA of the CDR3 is TGTGCCAGCAGCTTAGATCATGAGTCGTCCTACGAGCAGTACTTC. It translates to CASSLDHESSYEQYF.

The CDR3 region has the DNA TGTGCCAGCAGCGCCGGGACTAGTTATTCCAATGAGCAGTTCTTC. Translation gives CASSAGTSYSNEQFF. The chain joins TRBV5-8 to TRBJ2-1, with 8 bases that match TRBD2. The CDR3 runs 15 residues. CDR1 SGHTS and CDR2 YDEGEE come from the germline V gene. V was pared by 4 bases and J by 6 bases, with 9 bases of the junction left unmatched.

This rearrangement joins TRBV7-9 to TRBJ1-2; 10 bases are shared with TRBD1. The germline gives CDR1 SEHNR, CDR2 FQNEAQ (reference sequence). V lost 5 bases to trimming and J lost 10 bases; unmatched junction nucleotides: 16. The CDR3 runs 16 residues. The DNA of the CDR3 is TGTGCCAGCAGCGCTCCGGGACAGGGGCCCTCCCTAGTCTACACCTTC. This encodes CASSAPGQGPSLVYTF.

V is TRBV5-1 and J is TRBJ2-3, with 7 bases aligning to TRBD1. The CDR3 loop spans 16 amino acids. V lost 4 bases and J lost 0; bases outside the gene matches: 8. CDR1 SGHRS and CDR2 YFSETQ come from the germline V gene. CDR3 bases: TGCGCCAGCAGCCATGCTACAGGGGCGAGCACAGATACGCAGTATTTT. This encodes CASSHATGASTDTQYF.

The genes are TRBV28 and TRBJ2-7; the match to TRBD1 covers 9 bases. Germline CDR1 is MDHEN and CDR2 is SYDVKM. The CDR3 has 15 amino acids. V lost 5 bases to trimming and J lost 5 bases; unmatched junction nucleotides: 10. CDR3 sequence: CASSAAGTGSDEQYF. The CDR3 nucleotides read TGTGCCAGCAGTGCAGCCGGGACAGGGTCCGACGAGCAGTACTTC.

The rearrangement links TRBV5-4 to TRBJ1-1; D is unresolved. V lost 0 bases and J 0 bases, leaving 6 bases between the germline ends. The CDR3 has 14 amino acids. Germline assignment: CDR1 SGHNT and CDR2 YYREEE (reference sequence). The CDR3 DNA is TGTGCCAGCAGCTTGGCCTCGGTGAACACTGAAGCTTTCTTT. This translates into CASSLASVNTEAFF. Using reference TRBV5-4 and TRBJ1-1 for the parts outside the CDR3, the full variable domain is ETGVTQSPTHLIKTRGQQVTLRCSSQSGHNTVSWYQQALGQGPQFIFQYYREEENGRGNFPPRFSGLQFPNYSSELNVNALELDDSALYLCASSLASVNTEAFFGQGTRLTVV.

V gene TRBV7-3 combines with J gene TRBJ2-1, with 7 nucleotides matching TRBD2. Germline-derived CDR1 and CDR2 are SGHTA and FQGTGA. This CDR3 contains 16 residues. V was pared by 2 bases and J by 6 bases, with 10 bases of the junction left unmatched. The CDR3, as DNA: TGTGCCAGCAGCTTAGAGAGATCTAGCGGAAGCAATGAGCAGTTCTTC. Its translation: CASSLERSSGSNEQFF. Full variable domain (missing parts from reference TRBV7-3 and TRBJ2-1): GAGVSQTPSNKVTEKGKYVELRCDPISGHTALYWYRQSLGQGPEFLIYFQGTGAADDSGLPNDRFFAVRPEGSVSTLKIQRTERGDSAVYLCASSLERSSGSNEQFFGPGTRLTVL.

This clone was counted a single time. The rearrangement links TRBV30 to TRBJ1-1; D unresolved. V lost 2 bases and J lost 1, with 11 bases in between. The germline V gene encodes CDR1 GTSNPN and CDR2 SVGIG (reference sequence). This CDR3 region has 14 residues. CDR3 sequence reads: CAWSRWQANTEAFF. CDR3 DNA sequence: TGTGCCTGGAGTCGGTGGCAGGCGAACACTGAAGCTTTCTTT.

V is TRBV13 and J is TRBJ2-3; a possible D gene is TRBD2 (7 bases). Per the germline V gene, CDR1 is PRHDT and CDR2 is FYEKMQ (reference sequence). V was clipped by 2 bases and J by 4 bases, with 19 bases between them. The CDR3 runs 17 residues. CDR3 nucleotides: TGTGCCAGCAGCTTAAATATAGGGGGGGCCTCGGCAGATACGCAGTATTTT. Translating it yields CASSLNIGGASADTQYF.

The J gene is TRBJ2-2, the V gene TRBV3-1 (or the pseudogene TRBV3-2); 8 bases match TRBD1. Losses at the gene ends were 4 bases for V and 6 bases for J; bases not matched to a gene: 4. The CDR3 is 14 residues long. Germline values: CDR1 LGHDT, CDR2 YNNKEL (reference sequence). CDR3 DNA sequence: TGTGCCAGCAGCCGGACAGGGTCACCCGGGGAGCTGTTTTTT. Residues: CASSRTGSPGELFF.

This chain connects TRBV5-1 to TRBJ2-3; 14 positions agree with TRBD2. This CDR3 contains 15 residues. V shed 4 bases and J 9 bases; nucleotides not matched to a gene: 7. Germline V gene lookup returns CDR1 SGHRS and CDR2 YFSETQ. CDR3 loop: CASSKGTSGRDTQYF. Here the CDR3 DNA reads TGCGCCAGCAGCAAAGGGACTAGCGGGAGAGACACGCAGTATTTT.

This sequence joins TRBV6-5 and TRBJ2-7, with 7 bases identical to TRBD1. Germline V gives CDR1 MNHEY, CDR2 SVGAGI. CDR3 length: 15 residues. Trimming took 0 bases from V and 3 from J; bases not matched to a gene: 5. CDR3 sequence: CASSYSGQANYEQYF. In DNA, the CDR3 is TGTGCCAGCAGTTACTCAGGACAGGCTAACTACGAGCAGTACTTC.

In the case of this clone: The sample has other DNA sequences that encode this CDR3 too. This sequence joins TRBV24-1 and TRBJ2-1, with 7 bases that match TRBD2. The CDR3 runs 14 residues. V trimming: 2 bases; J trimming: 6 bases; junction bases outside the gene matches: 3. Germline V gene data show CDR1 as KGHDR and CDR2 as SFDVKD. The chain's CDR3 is CATSDSAGVNEQFF. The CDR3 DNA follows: TGTGCCACCAGTGATTCGGCGGGAGTCAATGAGCAGTTCTTC.

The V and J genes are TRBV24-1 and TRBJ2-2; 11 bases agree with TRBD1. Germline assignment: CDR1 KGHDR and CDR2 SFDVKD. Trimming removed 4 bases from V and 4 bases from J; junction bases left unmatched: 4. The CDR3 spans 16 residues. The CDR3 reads CATSESGTGGTGELFF. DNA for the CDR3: TGTGCCACCAGTGAGTCCGGGACAGGGGGCACCGGGGAGCTGTTTTTT.

The CDR3 protein is CASSQEEGLFYEQFF. The CDR3 DNA reads as TGTGCCAGCAGCCAGGAGGAGGGCCTTTTCTATGAGCAGTTCTTC. The chain links TRBV5-6 to TRBJ2-1, with a weak D call TRBD2 (6 bases). Trimming stripped 4 bases from V and 8 bases from J, with 19 bases between. Germline CDR1 is SGHDT and CDR2 is YYEEEE. The CDR3 consists of 15 residues. Full variable domain (missing parts from reference TRBV5-6 and TRBJ2-1): DAGVTQSPTHLIKTRGQQVTLRCSPKSGHDTVSWYQQALGQGPQFIFQYYEEEERQRGNFPDRFSGHQFPNYSSELNVNALLLGDSALYLCASSQEEGLFYEQFFGPGTRLTVL.

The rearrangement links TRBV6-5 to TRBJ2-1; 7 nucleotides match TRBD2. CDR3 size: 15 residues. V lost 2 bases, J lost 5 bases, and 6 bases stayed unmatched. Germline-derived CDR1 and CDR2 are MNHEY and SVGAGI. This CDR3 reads CASSYDAGVNNEQFF. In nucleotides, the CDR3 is TGTGCCAGCAGTTACGACGCGGGGGTTAACAATGAGCAGTTCTTC.